This T cell receptor beta chain derives from a study of identical twins. Of note for this clonotype: The target antigen is unknown.

In germline, CDR1 is MNHNS, CDR2 SASEGT. The CDR3 extends over 15 amino acids. Losses at the gene ends were 7 bases for V and 7 bases for J; bases not matched to a gene: 5. Findings and caveats of the study: Fewer insertions characterized abundant cord blood beta clonotypes, whereas memory repertoires showed none.

TCRdb re-called the 5' RACE reads through MiXCR, storing one row per CDR3 protein. The top ten hold over 1.5% of the sample, which has approximately 600,000 distinct CDR3 sequences, about 7.1% seen once. These data are also associated with another study on yellow fever vaccine responses in identical twins.

The sequence was obtained from a woman between 18 and 29 years old in good health. What was sequenced was PBMCs. This rearrangement joins TRBV6-1 to TRBJ2-1, with 15 nucleotides matching TRBD2. CDR3 loop: CASNAGTSGRNEQFF. The CDR3 coding sequence is TGTGCCAGCAACGCCGGGACTAGCGGGAGGAATGAGCAGTTCTTC.